This TCR beta chain came from a study of T cells of healthy individuals. This clonotype was detected many times. TCRdb re-derived calls from the 5' RACE reads in MiXCR, one entry per CDR3 protein. The data contain fewer than 70,000 distinct CDR3 sequences, over 12% of them singletons. The receptor's source is a human donor in good health.

The CDR3 sequence: CASSSLAGDTQYF. The DNA for the CDR3 is TGCGCCAGCAGCTCCTTAGCGGGGGATACGCAGTATTTT. This chain connects TRBV5-1 to TRBJ2-3; 8 bases align to TRBD2. Per the germline V gene, CDR1 is SGHRS and CDR2 is YFSETQ. Germline trimming cut 3 bases from V and 6 bases from J; bases unmatched to any gene: 3. The CDR3 spans 13 residues.